These 25 T cell receptor beta chains were all obtained from the same sample, sequenced in a study of cytomegalovirus exposure and HLA in healthy donors. The PCR made use of 60 Vbeta and 13 Jbeta primers. Here immunoSEQ multiplex PCR was the method, and the copy in TCRdb shows in-frame clones only, minus some. The table lists 130,000 or so clones. The material sequenced was PBMCs. Every receptor here comes from a woman younger than 30 in good health and CMV-seronegative.

The CDR3 nucleotides are TGTGCCAGCTCACCTAAACCGGGACAGGGACCTCGTGAAGCTTTCTTT. It encodes CASSPKPGQGPREAFF. V and J are TRBV18 and TRBJ1-1, with 9 bases lining up with TRBD1. Germline CDR1 reads KGHSH; CDR2 reads LQKENI. V trimming: 3 bases; J trimming: 7 bases; junction bases outside the gene matches: 12. The CDR3 totals 16 residues.

As concerns this clone: The identical CDR3 is also encoded by other nucleotide sequences in the sample. This chain links TRBV7-9 with TRBJ1-3; tentatively, D is TRBD1 (6 bases). CDR1 is SEHNR and CDR2 is FQNEAQ in the germline V gene (reference sequence). The CDR3 is 14 amino acids. The ends were cut back, 5 bases at V and 1 base at J, with 9 bases in the middle. The CDR3 DNA follows: TGTGCCAGCAGCCTAACAGGGTCTGGAAACACCATATATTTT. It encodes CASSLTGSGNTIYF.

The genes are TRBV5-4 and TRBJ2-7, with D perhaps TRBD1 (6 bases). Trimming took 0 bases from V and 5 from J, leaving 9 bases between them. Germline V gene data show CDR1 as SGHNT and CDR2 as YYREEE (reference sequence). CDR3 length: 13 amino acids. The CDR3 DNA sequence: TGTGCCAGCAGCTTGGTGTCAGGGGACGAGCAGTACGTC. It encodes CASSLVSGDEQYV.

V gene TRBV29-1 combines with J gene TRBJ2-1, with 10 bases lining up with TRBD2. The CDR3 is 15 amino acids. Germline lookup yields CDR1 SQVTM and CDR2 ANQGSEA. Germline trimming cut 7 bases from V and 7 bases from J; bases unmatched to any gene: 13. This chain's CDR3 is CSAILTSGLRNEQFF. The CDR3, as DNA: TGCAGCGCAATACTGACTAGCGGGCTGAGAAATGAGCAGTTCTTC.

The chain combines TRBV30 with TRBJ2-2; 9 bases are shared with TRBD1. CDR1 GTSNPN and CDR2 SVGIG come from the germline V gene (reference sequence). This CDR3 region has 16 residues. The ends lost 3 bases at V and 5 bases at J; junction bases unmatched: 10. The CDR3 protein is CAWSLSDRGKTGELFF. CDR3 in DNA: TGTGCCTGGAGCCTCAGTGACAGGGGGAAAACCGGGGAGCTGTTTTTT.

The rearrangement joins TRBV9 to TRBJ2-1; the match to TRBD2 covers 8 bases. CDR1 is SGDLS and CDR2 is YYNGEE in the germline V gene. V shed 0 bases, J shed 7 bases, and the junction held 3 bases outside the gene matches. The CDR3 is made up of 14 amino acids. CDR3: CASSVGGLGNEQFF. The DNA for the CDR3 is TGTGCCAGCAGCGTAGGGGGACTAGGGAATGAGCAGTTCTTC.

The chain joins TRBV5-3 to TRBJ2-3; D not resolved. TRBV5-3 is flagged as an ORF with uncertain function. This CDR3 spans 15 amino acids. Trimming left V 4 bases short and J 0 bases short, with 12 bases between. The CDR3 nucleotides are TGTGCCAGAAGCCCCTTAGTACGGAGCACAGATACGCAGTATTTT. Amino acid sequence: CARSPLVRSTDTQYF.

As to this clone: Other DNA variants within this sample encode the same CDR3. The chain carries TRBV5-1 and TRBJ1-2, with 10 bases matching TRBD1. V dropped 2 bases and J dropped 8; count of bases not matched to a gene: 3. The germline V gene has CDR1 SGHRS and CDR2 YFSETQ. The CDR3 spans 13 residues. The CDR3: CASSLGTGEGYTF. Written as DNA, the CDR3 is TGCGCCAGCAGCTTAGGGACAGGGGAGGGCTACACCTTC. Using reference TRBV5-1 and TRBJ1-2 for the parts outside the CDR3, the full variable domain is KAGVTQTPRYLIKTRGQQVTLSCSPISGHRSVSWYQQTPGQGLQFLFEYFSETQRNKGNFPGRFSGRQFSNSRSEMNVSTLELGDSALYLCASSLGTGEGYTFGSGTRLTVV.

The chain couples TRBV7-6 to TRBJ2-1; 8 nucleotides align to TRBD2. Germline CDR1 and CDR2: SGHVS and FNYEAQ. The CDR3 has 17 amino acids. The trim removed 3 bases at V and 4 bases at J, leaving 11 bases unmatched. The DNA for the CDR3 is TGTGCCAGCAGCTTGTGGAGTGCGGGAGGAAGGTACAATGAGCAGTTCTTC. This encodes CASSLWSAGGRYNEQFF.

DNA for the CDR3: TGTGCCAGCAGCTTAGAAAACAGCTTCACAGATACGCAGTATTTT. This encodes CASSLENSFTDTQYF. V and J are TRBV7-9 and TRBJ2-3; D remains unclear. Trimming removed 1 base from V and 2 bases from J, with 10 bases in between. CDR3 length: 15 residues. Per germline, CDR1 SEHNR and CDR2 FQNEAQ (reference sequence).

The J gene is TRBJ2-3, the V gene TRBV18; 7 positions agree with TRBD2. Germline loops: CDR1 KGHSH, CDR2 LQKENI. Trimming took 6 bases from V and 1 from J; bases not matched to a gene: 7. CDR3 size: 15 residues. The CDR3 region has the DNA TGTGCCAGCTCGTCCGGGACTATGGGCACAGATACGCAGTATTTT. Translating gives CASSSGTMGTDTQYF.

The CDR3 sequence: CASSFRGTGYGYTF. The CDR3 DNA follows: TGTGCCAGCAGCTTCCGGGGGACTGGCTATGGCTACACCTTC. This chain connects TRBV5-4 to TRBJ1-2; D is perhaps TRBD1 (5 bases). V gave up 2 bases and J gave up 4 bases, with 12 bases separating them. The length of the CDR3 is 14 residues. Germline V lookup: CDR1 SGHNT, CDR2 YYREEE (reference sequence).

The V call is TRBV10-3, the J call TRBJ1-3; weak D call: TRBD1 (6 bases). The germline V gene has CDR1 ENHRY and CDR2 SYGVKD. This CDR3 contains 15 residues. Trimming removed 3 bases at V and 1 base at J, with 10 bases between. The CDR3: CAISDSTGSGNTIYF. The CDR3 region has the DNA TGTGCCATCAGTGACAGCACAGGGTCTGGAAACACCATATATTTT.

The V and J genes are TRBV5-4 and TRBJ2-7; TRBD1 agrees at 10 bases. The germline V gene encodes CDR1 SGHNT and CDR2 YYREEE (reference sequence). Trimming cost V 6 bases and J 6 bases; bases outside gene matches: 9. CDR3 length: 14 residues. CDR3 amino acids: CASTPDRGQLEQYV. The DNA for the CDR3 is TGTGCCAGCACCCCCGACAGGGGGCAGCTCGAGCAGTACGTC.

The rearrangement joins TRBV11-3 to TRBJ1-4; the D is unclear. Germline V gene lookup returns CDR1 SGHNT and CDR2 YENEEA. This CDR3 comprises 14 residues. V was shortened by 1 base and J by 4 bases, with 7 bases between the two germline ends. Here the CDR3 reads CASSLGRSNEKLFF. CDR3 sequence (DNA): TGTGCCAGCAGCTTAGGTCGCAGTAATGAAAAACTGTTTTTT.

The chain recombines TRBV19 with TRBJ2-1; 9 bases map to TRBD1. Germline CDR1 reads LNHDA; CDR2 reads SQIVND (reference sequence). J was trimmed by 6 bases and V by 3 bases; bases with no gene match: 6. CDR3 length: 15 residues. The DNA for the CDR3 is TGTGCCAGTAGTATGTCCTCGACAGGGGGCAATGAGCAGTTCTTC. This codes for CASSMSSTGGNEQFF.

This rearrangement joins TRBV5-5 to TRBJ1-1; no reliable D call. The V and J ends lost 0 bases and 2 bases respectively, with 8 bases between them. Germline V CDR1 and CDR2: SGHKS, YYEKEE (reference sequence). This CDR3 has 14 residues. CDR3 nucleotides: TGTGCCAGCAGCTTGGGGCCTGTTAACACTGAAGCTTTCTTT. Its protein is CASSLGPVNTEAFF.

The chain is built from TRBV30 and TRBJ2-1, with 8 nucleotides matching TRBD2. This CDR3 contains 14 residues. In germline, CDR1 is GTSNPN, CDR2 SVGIG (reference sequence). V shed 1 base, J shed 7 bases, and the junction held 6 bases outside the gene matches. The CDR3 reads CAWSASGSKNEQFF. In nucleotides, the CDR3 is TGTGCCTGGAGTGCCAGCGGGAGTAAGAATGAGCAGTTCTTC.

The chain recombines TRBV4-2 with TRBJ1-2; 8 bases are a match to TRBD1. This CDR3 has 16 residues. Germline CDR1 and CDR2: LGHNA and YNFKEQ. V lost 3 bases to trimming and J lost 4 bases; unmatched junction nucleotides: 10. The CDR3: CASSHSFGQGGYGYTF. CDR3 DNA: TGTGCCAGCAGCCATTCCTTTGGACAGGGAGGCTATGGCTACACCTTC.

V and J are TRBV5-1 and TRBJ2-7; 10 bases match TRBD2. V trimming: 3 bases; J trimming: 6 bases; junction bases outside the gene matches: 9. CDR3 length: 15 residues. The germline gives CDR1 SGHRS, CDR2 YFSETQ. CDR3 region: CASSSHLAGEGEQYF. CDR3 bases: TGCGCCAGCAGCTCCCATCTAGCGGGAGAGGGCGAGCAGTACTTC.

The rearrangement links TRBV5-4 to TRBJ2-7, with D possibly TRBD2 on 5 matching bases. Looked up from germline, CDR1 is SGHNT and CDR2 is YYREEE (reference sequence). V gave up 0 bases and J gave up 4 bases, with 8 bases separating them. The CDR3 is 13 residues long. The CDR3 nucleotides are TGTGCCAGCAGCTTGGGCGGCGGGTACGAGCAGTACGTC. Translation: CASSLGGGYEQYV.

The chain uses TRBV4-1 and TRBJ2-5, with unresolved D. Germline V gives CDR1 MGHRA, CDR2 YSYEKL. There are 13 residues in the CDR3. V was shortened by 5 bases and J by 5 bases, with 12 bases between the two germline ends. CDR3 sequence reads: CASSDEARETQYF. CDR3 in DNA: TGCGCCAGCAGCGATGAGGCTCGGGAGACCCAGTACTTC.

The chain joins TRBV19 to TRBJ1-1; no clear D gene. Trimming removed 5 bases at V and 1 base at J, with 17 bases between. The CDR3 is 16 amino acids. Germline CDR1 LNHDA, CDR2 SQIVND (reference sequence). This CDR3 is CASSLQEVFANTEAFF. The CDR3 nucleotides are TGTGCCAGTAGTCTCCAGGAAGTCTTTGCGAACACTGAAGCTTTCTTT.

The chain couples TRBV6-4 to TRBJ2-2; D perhaps matches TRBD2 (6 bases). The CDR3 runs 16 residues. From germline, CDR1 is MRHNA and CDR2 SNTAGT. V lost 6 bases to trimming and J lost 5 bases, with 19 bases between them. CDR3 region: CASSPRESRETGELFF. CDR3 in DNA: TGTGCCAGCAGCCCCCGGGAGTCTAGGGAAACCGGGGAGCTGTTTTTT.

This chain uses TRBV9 with TRBJ1-1; a weak D match, TRBD1 (5 bases). In germline, CDR1 is SGDLS, CDR2 YYNGEE. Trimming removed 1 base at V and 3 bases at J, with 13 bases between. This CDR3 has 15 amino acids. The CDR3 nucleotides are TGTGCCAGCAGCGTAAGTCAGGGCGGTTACACTGAAGCTTTCTTT. Amino acids: CASSVSQGGYTEAFF.